The 8 T cell receptor beta chains below were found in one sample sequenced in a study of blood T cell repertoires in COVID-19. Data came from immunoSEQ multiplex PCR; TCRdb stores just in-frame clones and leaves some out. The table records some 150,000 clones, 70% to 85% of them present only once. Sequencing input: peripheral blood. Every receptor here comes from a woman in her 50s in a cohort sampled during active or convalescent COVID-19.

About this clone: The germline gene is not matched at one end of the junction; a read error may be the cause. The chain recombines TRBV7-7 with TRBJ2-1; 7 nucleotides line up with TRBD2. Germline V gene sequence: CDR1 SSHAT, CDR2 FNYEAQ (reference sequence). The CDR3 is 16 amino acids. This chain's CDR3 is CASSSNPTSRVEEQFF. The DNA of the CDR3 is TGTGCTAGCAGCTCCAACCCGACTAGCCGGGTTGAGGAGCAGTTCTTC.

The rearrangement joins TRBV5-4 to TRBJ2-1; TRBD2 aligns across 12 bases. The trim removed 0 bases at V and 6 bases at J, leaving 4 bases unmatched. Looked up from germline, CDR1 is SGHNT and CDR2 is YYREEE (reference sequence). The CDR3 has 16 amino acids. The DNA for the CDR3 is TGTGCCAGCAGCTTGGGCGGACTAGCGGGGACCAATGAGCAGTTCTTC. It is translated as CASSLGGLAGTNEQFF.

The chain employs TRBV4-1 and TRBJ2-1; D unresolved. The V gene's germline CDR1 is MGHRA and CDR2 YSYEKL. V lost 0 bases, J lost 3 bases, and 12 bases lay in between. The CDR3 runs to 16 residues. CDR3 sequence: CASSQDGEVFYNEQFF. DNA for the CDR3: TGCGCCAGCAGCCAAGATGGTGAGGTCTTCTACAATGAGCAGTTCTTC.

This chain uses TRBV9 with TRBJ1-2; weak D call: TRBD1 (6 bases). Trimming removed 4 bases at V and 6 bases at J, with 16 bases between. CDR1 is SGDLS, CDR2 YYNGEE, per germline. The CDR3 has 14 amino acids. The CDR3 nucleotides are TGTGCCAGCAGCCCAGGGGTGGGGAACCATGGCTACACCTTC. It codes for CASSPGVGNHGYTF.

The rearrangement links TRBV5-1 to TRBJ2-1; tentative D call: TRBD1 (5 bases). The CDR3 has 15 amino acids. With 0 bases removed from V and 0 bases from J, the gap between germline ends came to 7 bases. In germline, CDR1 is SGHRS, CDR2 YFSETQ. The CDR3 sequence: CASSLAGRSYNEQFF. CDR3 DNA: TGCGCCAGCAGCTTGGCAGGGCGCTCCTACAATGAGCAGTTCTTC.

This chain joins TRBV6-5 and TRBJ1-2; D is uncertain. The CDR3 sequence is 15 residues long. From germline, CDR1 is MNHEY and CDR2 SVGAGI. V gave up 5 bases and J gave up 5 bases, with 18 bases separating them. The CDR3 DNA follows: TGTGCCAGCAGTCCCACGATGGGCGATACTTATGGCTACACCTTC. It codes for CASSPTMGDTYGYTF.

V usage is TRBV20-1 and J usage is TRBJ2-1, with D hard to call. Germline loops: CDR1 DFQATT, CDR2 SNEGSKA (reference sequence). The CDR3 sequence is 11 residues long. The ends were cut back, 5 bases at V and 3 bases at J, with 5 bases in the middle. In DNA form, the CDR3 reads TGCAGTGCTGGTAGCTACAATGAGCAGTTCTTC. This codes for CSAGSYNEQFF.

The V call is TRBV18, the J call TRBJ2-2; D possibly corresponds to TRBD1 (5 bases). CDR1 and CDR2 (germline): KGHSH, LQKENI. V dropped 3 bases and J dropped 2 bases, with 13 bases sitting between them. This CDR3 is built from 16 residues. CDR3 coding DNA: TGTGCCAGCTCACCGGGGAAGGGGTCCAACACCGGGGAGCTGTTTTTT. This sequence encodes CASSPGKGSNTGELFF.